What follows are 28 T cell receptor beta chains derived from one specimen sequenced in a study of shared clonotypes between healthy human individuals. Clones were sequenced by immunoSEQ multiplex PCR, and TCRdb holds only the in-frame ones, with some missing. The sample consists of about 1.5 million clones, approximately 98% of them appearing once. Sequencing was done on a sample of naive CD4+ T cells sorted from blood. The subset here: CD45RA+ positively selected. These receptors were collected from a man aged 30 to 39 in good health.

This sequence joins TRBV20-1 and TRBJ2-3, with a weak D call TRBD2 (7 bases). V was trimmed by 5 bases and J by 8 bases, leaving 11 bases between them. The CDR3 is 11 amino acids. Germline values: CDR1 DFQATT, CDR2 SNEGSKA (reference sequence). The CDR3 here is CSAYREGTQYF. The CDR3 DNA reads as TGCAGTGCTTACAGGGAGGGTACGCAGTATTTT.

The chain joins TRBV7-8 to TRBJ1-4; D unresolved. The CDR3 has 13 residues. The V end was cut by 1 base, the J end by 8 bases, with 8 bases between. Germline V gene data show CDR1 as SGHVS and CDR2 as FQNEAQ. The CDR3 nucleotides read TGTGCCAGCAGCTTAGGACCTCGGGAAAAACTGTTTTTT. Its translation: CASSLGPREKLFF.

The chain is built from TRBV9 and TRBJ2-1; maybe TRBD2 (6 bases). This CDR3 has 18 residues. Trimming shortened V by 2 bases and J by 3 bases, and 21 bases separated the two germline ends. Germline CDR1 and CDR2: SGDLS and YYNGEE. The CDR3 protein is CASSVGGIGRGDYNEQFF. CDR3 DNA: TGTGCCAGCAGCGTTGGGGGGATCGGGAGAGGGGACTACAATGAGCAGTTCTTC.

The genes are TRBV9 and TRBJ2-1, with 9 bases identical to TRBD2. Germline lookup yields CDR1 SGDLS and CDR2 YYNGEE. The CDR3 is 16 amino acids. The V segment lost 0 bases and the J segment 8 bases; nucleotides outside the gene matches: 9. CDR3 region: CASSVGVSGRGDEQFF. CDR3 nucleotide sequence: TGTGCCAGCAGCGTAGGCGTTAGCGGGAGAGGAGATGAGCAGTTCTTC.

The rearrangement joins TRBV15 to TRBJ1-5; 7 bases are shared with TRBD1. Germline V gene sequence: CDR1 LNHNV, CDR2 YYDKDF (reference sequence). J gave up 4 bases and V 2 bases, and 11 bases lay outside the gene matches. There are 17 residues in the CDR3. The CDR3 nucleotides read TGTGCCACCAGCAGAATCCTGACACAGGGGAGGAATCAGCCCCAGCATTTT. It translates to CATSRILTQGRNQPQHF.

The chain couples TRBV4-1 to TRBJ2-1; D possibly corresponds to TRBD2 (6 bases). The CDR3 loop spans 12 amino acids. Germline-derived CDR1 and CDR2 are MGHRA and YSYEKL. V was clipped by 1 base and J by 8 bases, with 6 bases between them. CDR3 in DNA: TGCGCCAGCAGCCAAGTAGCGGATGAGCAGTTCTTC. This sequence encodes CASSQVADEQFF.

The chain has TRBV11-2 and TRBJ2-7; no clear D gene. V was pared by 2 bases and J by 2 bases, with 10 bases between. The germline gives CDR1 SGHAT, CDR2 FQNNGV. This CDR3 has 14 residues. This chain's CDR3 is CASSLSGKTYEQYF. The CDR3 DNA reads as TGTGCCAGCAGCTTATCTGGTAAGACCTACGAGCAGTACTTC. The entire variable domain, with the rest obtained from reference TRBV11-2 and TRBJ2-7, is as follows: EAGVAQSPRYKIIEKRQSVAFWCNPISGHATLYWYQQILGQGPKLLIQFQNNGVVDDSQLPKDRFSAERLKGVDSTLKIQPAKLEDSAVYLCASSLSGKTYEQYFGPGTRLTVT.

CDR3 in amino acids: CASSLGQAASGSYPRTDTQYF. DNA for the CDR3: TGCGCCAGCAGCTTGGGCCAGGCGGCTAGCGGGTCCTACCCGCGCACAGATACGCAGTATTTT. The chain uses TRBV5-1 and TRBJ2-3, with 8 bases fitting TRBD2. The V gene end was trimmed by 0 bases and the J gene end by 1 base; junction bases not matched to a gene: 19. Per germline, CDR1 SGHRS and CDR2 YFSETQ. This CDR3 spans 21 amino acids.

The chain has TRBV10-2 and TRBJ2-7; TRBD1 matches at 9 bases. The CDR3 runs to 16 residues. The J segment lost 6 bases and the V segment lost 6 bases, leaving 15 bases of the junction unmatched. Germline V gene sequence: CDR1 WSHSY, CDR2 SAAADI. CDR3 residues: CASRGEGQGRSGEQYF. The CDR3 DNA follows: TGCGCCAGCAGGGGAGAAGGACAGGGGAGATCGGGCGAGCAGTACTTC.

The rearrangement links TRBV2 to TRBJ2-5; D possibly corresponds to TRBD1 (7 bases). CDR1 and CDR2 (germline): SNHLY, FYNNEI. Trimming left V 10 bases short and J 4 bases short, with 13 bases between. CDR3 length: 12 amino acids. The CDR3 DNA sequence: TGTGCCACCCAGGGGGGACGAGAGACCCAGTACTTC. Protein sequence: CATQGGRETQYF. Looking up the rest from reference TRBV2 and TRBJ2-5 gives the full variable domain: EPEVTQTPSHQVTQMGQEVILRCVPISNHLYFYWYRQILGQKVEFLVSFYNNEISEKSEIFDDQFSVERPDGSNFTLKIRSTKLEDSAMYFCATQGGRETQYFGPGTRLLVL.

The CDR3 here is CASSPQTYSEQYF. CDR3 sequence (DNA): TGTGCCAGCAGCCCTCAGACATATTCCGAGCAGTACTTC. This sequence joins TRBV5-6 and TRBJ2-7; no definite D call. V lost 4 bases to trimming and J lost 6 bases, with 14 bases between them. The germline gives CDR1 SGHDT, CDR2 YYEEEE. This CDR3 has 13 amino acids. The full variable domain, rest sourced from reference TRBV5-6 and TRBJ2-7, is DAGVTQSPTHLIKTRGQQVTLRCSPKSGHDTVSWYQQALGQGPQFIFQYYEEEERQRGNFPDRFSGHQFPNYSSELNVNALLLGDSALYLCASSPQTYSEQYFGPGTRLTVT.

About this clone itself: The junction does not match germline at one end; this may be a read error. The chain is built from TRBV5-4 and TRBJ1-1; 9 positions match TRBD1. This CDR3 contains 12 residues. The germline gives CDR1 SGHNT, CDR2 YYREEE (reference sequence). CDR3 nucleotides: TGTGCCAGCAGCTTGGGGGACAGGGAAGTTTTCTTT. Residues: CASSLGDREVFF.

The genes are TRBV9 and TRBJ2-3; D may be TRBD1 (6 bases). From germline, CDR1 is SGDLS and CDR2 YYNGEE. V was pared by 3 bases and J by 7 bases, with 9 bases between. The CDR3 runs to 12 residues. The DNA of the CDR3 is TGTGCCAGCAGCGGGCAGGGGAATACGCAGTATTTT. This encodes CASSGQGNTQYF.

This clone has a single count. V is TRBV14 and J is TRBJ2-1; 10 bases line up with TRBD2. The germline V gene has CDR1 SGHDN and CDR2 FVKESK. This CDR3 region has 16 residues. The V segment lost 3 bases and the J segment 3 bases; nucleotides outside the gene matches: 5. The CDR3 nucleotides are TGTGCCAGCAGCCACGGAACTAGCGGGAACTACAATGAGCAGTTCTTC. It specifies CASSHGTSGNYNEQFF. Full variable domain (missing parts from reference TRBV14 and TRBJ2-1): EAGVTQFPSHSVIEKGQTVTLRCDPISGHDNLYWYRRVMGKEIKFLLHFVKESKQDESGMPNNRFLAERTGGTYSTLKVQPAELEDSGVYFCASSHGTSGNYNEQFFGPGTRLTVL.

This clone was counted a single time. The chain uses TRBV6-1 and TRBJ2-7, with 8 bases identical to TRBD1. Germline V gives CDR1 MNHNS, CDR2 SASEGT. V dropped 6 bases and J dropped 3; count of bases not matched to a gene: 7. The CDR3 is 14 residues long. In DNA form, the CDR3 reads TGTGCCAGCAGAGACAGGGGCCCTGACTACGAGCAGTACTTC. It yields the protein CASRDRGPDYEQYF.

The V gene is TRBV9, the J gene TRBJ2-2; weak D call: TRBD1 (6 bases). Trimming took 3 bases from V and 5 from J, leaving 11 bases between them. Germline values: CDR1 SGDLS, CDR2 YYNGEE. CDR3 size: 14 residues. CDR3 sequence: CASSATGMTGELFF. The CDR3 region has the DNA TGTGCCAGCAGCGCCACAGGGATGACCGGGGAGCTGTTTTTT.

V is TRBV15 and J is TRBJ2-1, with 7 bases matching TRBD2. Losses at the gene ends were 0 bases for V and 3 bases for J; bases not matched to a gene: 2. The CDR3 has 15 amino acids. In germline, CDR1 is LNHNV, CDR2 YYDKDF (reference sequence). The CDR3 sequence: CATSRELANYNEQFF. DNA for the CDR3: TGTGCCACCAGCAGAGAACTAGCGAACTACAATGAGCAGTTCTTC.

The chain has TRBV20-1 and TRBJ2-7; D gene uncertain. CDR3 length equals 11 residues. V dropped 6 bases and J dropped 4 bases, with 10 bases sitting between them. The V gene's germline CDR1 is DFQATT and CDR2 SNEGSKA (reference sequence). CDR3 coding DNA: TGCAGTGCGACGGGCCGATACGAGCAGTACTTC. Protein product: CSATGRYEQYF.

This chain links TRBV4-1 with TRBJ2-1; 9 positions agree with TRBD1. The CDR3 is 14 amino acids. Germline V gives CDR1 MGHRA, CDR2 YSYEKL. V shed 4 bases, J shed 5 bases, and the junction held 3 bases outside the gene matches. The CDR3 spells CASSPGTGNNEQFF. The CDR3 DNA follows: TGCGCCAGCAGCCCCGGGACAGGGAACAATGAGCAGTTCTTC.

V gene TRBV2 combines with J gene TRBJ2-3, with a weak D call TRBD2 (5 bases). CDR1 and CDR2 from the germline V gene are SNHLY and FYNNEI. The CDR3 length is 15 residues. Trimming stripped 7 bases from V and 0 bases from J, with 14 bases between. CDR3 in amino acids: CASKNEGASTDTQYF. Written as DNA, the CDR3 is TGTGCCAGCAAAAATGAGGGAGCAAGCACAGATACGCAGTATTTT. Filled out from reference TRBV2 and TRBJ2-3, the complete variable domain reads EPEVTQTPSHQVTQMGQEVILRCVPISNHLYFYWYRQILGQKVEFLVSFYNNEISEKSEIFDDQFSVERPDGSNFTLKIRSTKLEDSAMYFCASKNEGASTDTQYFGPGTRLTVL.

The chain combines TRBV7-9 with TRBJ2-1, with D possibly being TRBD2 (5 bases). The ends were cut back, 3 bases at V and 5 bases at J, with 14 bases in the middle. Germline V lookup: CDR1 SEHNR, CDR2 FQNEAQ (reference sequence). The CDR3 length is 15 residues. CDR3 protein: CASSLPGSADNEQFF. CDR3 nucleotide sequence: TGTGCCAGCAGCTTGCCCGGTAGCGCGGACAATGAGCAGTTCTTC.

The chain carries TRBV9 and TRBJ2-5; TRBD1 matches 8 bases. The length of the CDR3 is 16 residues. With 0 bases clipped from V and 5 bases from J, the junction kept 9 bases outside the gene matches. Germline V gene sequence: CDR1 SGDLS, CDR2 YYNGEE. CDR3 amino acids: CASSVGRGPLGETQYF. CDR3 DNA: TGTGCCAGCAGCGTAGGCAGGGGGCCGTTAGGGGAGACCCAGTACTTC.

V is TRBV6-1 and J is TRBJ2-7, with a possible D match to TRBD2 (5 bases). Germline V CDR1 and CDR2: MNHNS, SASEGT. The CDR3 spans 12 residues. Trimming took off 8 bases at V and 3 bases at J, with 11 bases between the two ends. The CDR3 bases are TGTGCCAGCGAGTCAGGAGGCTACGAGCAGTACTTC. It encodes CASESGGYEQYF.

This chain joins TRBV18 and TRBJ2-1; the D is unclear. Trimming cost V 4 bases and J 11 bases, with 15 bases left between them. Germline CDR1 reads KGHSH; CDR2 reads LQKENI. The CDR3 runs 13 residues. For the CDR3, the DNA is TGTGCCAGCTCACGGGAACCGACAATGAAGCAGTTCTTC. Protein product: CASSREPTMKQFF.

This rearrangement joins TRBV28 to TRBJ1-2; tentatively, D is TRBD1 (5 bases). Looked up from germline, CDR1 is MDHEN and CDR2 is SYDVKM. V was clipped by 8 bases and J by 3 bases, with 13 bases between them. The CDR3 length is 13 residues. CDR3 DNA sequence: TGTGCCAGCGAACACAGGACGCACTATGGCTACACCTTC. This encodes CASEHRTHYGYTF.

The rearrangement links TRBV18 to TRBJ2-5; D not certain. The CDR3 is 12 residues long. CDR1 and CDR2 (germline): KGHSH, LQKENI. Between the trimmed V and J ends, which lost 1 base and 5 bases, there was a span of 5 bases. CDR3: CASSPQEETQYF. The CDR3 DNA reads TGTGCCAGCTCACCACAGGAGGAGACCCAGTACTTC.

This sequence joins TRBV29-1 and TRBJ2-7; TRBD1 matches at 8 bases. Germline values: CDR1 SQVTM, CDR2 ANQGSEA. The CDR3 sequence is 13 residues long. Losses at the gene ends were 4 bases for V and 3 bases for J; bases not matched to a gene: 5. The CDR3 reads CSVGTGPIYEQYF. The CDR3, as DNA: TGCAGCGTTGGGACAGGGCCAATCTACGAGCAGTACTTC.

About this clone itself: At the DNA level, this CDR3 is encoded by other sequences in the same sample as well. CDR3 residues: CASSLRHTDTQYF. For the CDR3, the DNA is TGTGCCAGCAGTTTAAGGCACACAGATACGCAGTATTTT. The chain is built from TRBV27 and TRBJ2-3; no reliable D call. Trimming cost V 2 bases and J 2 bases, with 5 bases left between them. The germline gives CDR1 MNHEY, CDR2 SMNVEV (reference sequence). The CDR3 consists of 13 residues.